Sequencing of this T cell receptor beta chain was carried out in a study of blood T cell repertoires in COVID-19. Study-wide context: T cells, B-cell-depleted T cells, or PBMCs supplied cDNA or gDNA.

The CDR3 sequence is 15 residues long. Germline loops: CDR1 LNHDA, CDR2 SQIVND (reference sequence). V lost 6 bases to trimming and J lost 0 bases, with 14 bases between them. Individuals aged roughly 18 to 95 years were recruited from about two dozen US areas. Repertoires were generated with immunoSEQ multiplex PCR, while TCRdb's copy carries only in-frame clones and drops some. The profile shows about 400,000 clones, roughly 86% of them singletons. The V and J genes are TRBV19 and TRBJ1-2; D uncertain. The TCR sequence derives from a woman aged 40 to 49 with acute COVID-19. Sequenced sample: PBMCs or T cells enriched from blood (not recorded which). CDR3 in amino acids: CASSPDSRANYGYTF. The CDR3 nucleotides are TGTGCCAGTAGCCCCGACTCCCGGGCTAACTATGGCTACACCTTC.